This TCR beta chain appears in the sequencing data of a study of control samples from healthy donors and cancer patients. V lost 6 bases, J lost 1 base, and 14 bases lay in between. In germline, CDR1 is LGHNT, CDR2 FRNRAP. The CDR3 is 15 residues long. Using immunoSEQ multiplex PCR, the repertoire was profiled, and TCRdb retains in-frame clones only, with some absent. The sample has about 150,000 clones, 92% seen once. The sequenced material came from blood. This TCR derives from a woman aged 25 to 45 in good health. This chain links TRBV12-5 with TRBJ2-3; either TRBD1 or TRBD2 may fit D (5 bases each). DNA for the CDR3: TGTGCTAGTGGCCCACGGGACCGGGGCACAGATACGCAGTATTTT. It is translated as CASGPRDRGTDTQYF.